This T cell receptor beta chain was profiled in a study of post-analysis software for immune sequencing data. In the case of this clonotype: The antigen remains undetermined.

CDR1 LGHDT and CDR2 YNNKEL come from the germline V gene (reference sequence). V was trimmed by 0 bases and J by 4 bases, leaving 12 bases between them. This CDR3 is built from 15 residues. Unique molecular identifiers were carried by the TCR beta cDNA libraries. TCRdb re-called the PCR reads with MiXCR, one entry per CDR3 protein. The table shows over 300,000 distinct CDR3 sequences, with 30% to 45% occurring only once. Study-wide points: There were a few TRBV segments more frequent in patients than controls, and TRBV5-6, TRBV5-1 and TRBV20-1 were among them. The normalized Chao1 diversity of multiple sclerosis patients was significantly lower than that of controls.

This chain joins TRBV3-1 and TRBJ2-5, with D possibly TRBD1 on 5 matching bases. The sequencing input was blood. The origin of this receptor is a girl aged 10-17 years with multiple sclerosis. CDR3: CASSQDWRQRETQYF. Written as DNA, the CDR3 is TGTGCCAGCAGCCAAGATTGGCGACAGAGAGAGACCCAGTACTTC.